These 10 T cell receptor beta chains were sequenced from one sample in a study of T cells in localized non-small cell lung cancer (TCRdb year 2020). The method was the immunoSEQ multiplex PCR assay. The source is immuneACCESS, and TCRdb retained only in-frame sequences with V and J called. Part of the clones is not carried over; for the studies checked, unresolved V genes explain less than half of this, and the remainder is unexplained. The sample table shows about 28,000 clones, and more than 65% are seen once. The ten largest clones take up roughly 4.8% of the sample. The sequences come from peripheral blood mononuclear cells, collected before any cancer treatment. Every receptor here comes from a man between 40 and 75 years old with stage III lung adenocarcinoma.

CDR3 protein: CASSVATQGASGPYEQYF. Written as DNA, the CDR3 is TGTGCCAGCAGCGTAGCCACCCAGGGGGCTAGCGGACCCTACGAGCAGTACTTC. This sequence joins TRBV9 and TRBJ2-7; D is possibly TRBD1 (8 bases). Germline V gene sequence: CDR1 SGDLS, CDR2 YYNGEE. V lost 0 bases and J lost 2, with 21 bases in between. This CDR3 contains 18 residues.

The V call is TRBV7-2, the J call TRBJ2-5, with TRBD2 matching over 8 bases. The V gene's germline CDR1 is SGHTA and CDR2 FQGNSA. The CDR3 is made up of 14 amino acids. V dropped 5 bases and J dropped 4; count of bases not matched to a gene: 6. The CDR3 DNA follows: TGTGCCAGCAGCCCCGGACTAGCCGGAGAGACCCAGTACTTC. It yields the protein CASSPGLAGETQYF.

The chain couples TRBV10-3 to TRBJ2-1, with D hard to call. The germline V gene has CDR1 ENHRY and CDR2 SYGVKD. Trimming took 3 bases from V and 7 from J, leaving 10 bases between them. CDR3 length equals 13 residues. As DNA, the CDR3 is TGTGCCATCAGTGATACCGGGTCGAATGAGCAGTTCTTC. Protein: CAISDTGSNEQFF.

The chain employs TRBV7-9 and TRBJ2-5; D assignment may be TRBD1 or TRBD2 (5 bases each). Per the germline V gene, CDR1 is SEHNR and CDR2 is FQNEAQ (reference sequence). The V gene lost 5 bases and the J gene lost 4 bases, with 26 bases spanning the gap. The CDR3 is made up of 18 amino acids. In nucleotides, the CDR3 is TGTGCCAGCAGCGTGCGTATCGGGGCAGTTCAAGGGCGAGAGACCCAGTACTTC. Translating it yields CASSVRIGAVQGRETQYF.

The V and J genes are TRBV6-1 and TRBJ2-2, with 10 bases identical to TRBD2. The germline V gene has CDR1 MNHNS and CDR2 SASEGT. The V segment lost 7 bases and the J segment 9 bases; nucleotides outside the gene matches: 5. This CDR3 region has 13 residues. CDR3 coding DNA: TGTGCCAGCAAGGCTAGCGGGAGCCGGGAGCTGTTTTTT. As protein: CASKASGSRELFF.

This clone was seen once. The gene calls are TRBV19 and TRBJ2-3; D not resolved. The CDR3 length is 13 residues. Trimming left V 6 bases short and J 0 bases short, with 7 bases between. The germline gives CDR1 LNHDA, CDR2 SQIVND (reference sequence). The CDR3 DNA is TGTGCCAGTAGGGCGAGAAGCACAGATACGCAGTATTTT. As protein: CASRARSTDTQYF.

The J gene is TRBJ2-2, the V gene TRBV5-1; 13 bases map to TRBD2. The CDR3 totals 18 residues. V gave up 1 base and J gave up 4 bases; unmatched junction bases: 7. From germline, CDR1 is SGHRS and CDR2 YFSETQ. This CDR3 reads CASSLPGLAGLFTGELFF. CDR3 in DNA: TGCGCCAGCAGCTTGCCGGGACTAGCGGGGCTCTTCACCGGGGAGCTGTTTTTT.

This chain connects TRBV12-5 to TRBJ1-1; a weak D match, TRBD1 (5 bases). This CDR3 comprises 12 residues. V lost 6 bases to trimming and J lost 6 bases, with 11 bases between them. CDR1 and CDR2 (germline): LGHNT, FRNRAP. The CDR3: CASGLGGPEAFF. CDR3 nucleotides: TGTGCTAGTGGCCTCGGGGGTCCTGAAGCTTTCTTT.

The V and J genes are TRBV10-3 and TRBJ2-1; the D gene is possibly TRBD1 (7 bases). V was shortened by 8 bases and J by 4 bases, with 12 bases between the two germline ends. The CDR3 consists of 13 residues. Germline V gene data show CDR1 as ENHRY and CDR2 as SYGVKD. CDR3 protein: CAIAGQQYNEQFF. The DNA for the CDR3 is TGTGCCATCGCGGGACAGCAATACAATGAGCAGTTCTTC.

The V and J genes are TRBV11-2 and TRBJ2-7; TRBD1 agrees at 10 bases. V lost 4 bases and J lost 2; bases outside the gene matches: 8. CDR1 is SGHAT, CDR2 FQNNGV, per germline. The length of the CDR3 is 16 residues. The CDR3 DNA follows: TGTGCCAGCAGCTCTAAGGGACAGGGGAGGACCTACGAGCAGTACGTC. As protein: CASSSKGQGRTYEQYV.